The clone carrying this TCR beta chain was picked up a small number of times. The V gene end was trimmed by 0 bases and the J gene end by 7 bases; junction bases not matched to a gene: 8. This CDR3 is 16 amino acids long. The germline V gene encodes CDR1 SGDLS and CDR2 YYNGEE. The data are from a study of blood T cell repertoires in COVID-19. For the study at large: PBMCs, B-cell-depleted T cells, or T cells were the source of the cDNA or gDNA that made up the material.

Cohorts were determined from participant-reported clinical history. Authors' processing steps: Estimated nucleated cell counts came from reference gene primer amplification. The data were produced by immunoSEQ multiplex PCR, yet TCRdb's version contains in-frame clones alone and is incomplete. That table furnishes V, J and clone size, whereas the DNA furnished D and trimming. This table has 250,000 to 350,000 clones, 90% appearing once. The sequencing input was PBMCs or T cells enriched from blood (not recorded which). J is TRBJ1-4 and V is TRBV9; 8 nucleotides agree with TRBD1. The sequence was obtained from a woman younger than 35 with acute COVID-19. The CDR3: CASSVDPDREGEKLFF. CDR3 sequence (DNA): TGTGCCAGCAGCGTAGACCCGGACAGGGAGGGTGAAAAACTGTTTTTT.